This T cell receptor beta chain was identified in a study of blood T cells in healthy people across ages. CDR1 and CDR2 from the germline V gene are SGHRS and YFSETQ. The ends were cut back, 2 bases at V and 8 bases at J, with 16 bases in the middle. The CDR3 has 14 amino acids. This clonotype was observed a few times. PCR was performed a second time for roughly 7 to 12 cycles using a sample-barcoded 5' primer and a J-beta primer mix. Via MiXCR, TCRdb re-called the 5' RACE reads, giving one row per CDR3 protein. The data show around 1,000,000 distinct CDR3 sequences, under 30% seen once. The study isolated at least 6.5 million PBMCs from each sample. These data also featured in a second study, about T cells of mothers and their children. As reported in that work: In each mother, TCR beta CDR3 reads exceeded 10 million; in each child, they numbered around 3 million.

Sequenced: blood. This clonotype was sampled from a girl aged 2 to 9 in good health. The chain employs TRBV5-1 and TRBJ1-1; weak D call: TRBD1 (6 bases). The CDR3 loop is CASSFFESQGEAFF. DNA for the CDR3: TGCGCCAGCAGCTTTTTCGAATCTCAGGGGGAAGCTTTCTTT.